This TCR beta chain is from a study of cytomegalovirus exposure and HLA in healthy donors. Study results and caveats: Most TCRs appeared rarely, but some public TCRs recurred in many donors. The authors later found most CMV-associated TCR beta chains appeared HLA-restricted. For most subjects, TCR beta sequences were reported to predict HLA-A and HLA-B alleles with accuracy. It was taken for granted in presence/absence analyses that sequencing depth across donors was roughly uniform.

Comments on this clone: Its matching antigen is unknown.

Trimming removed 2 bases from V and 6 bases from J, with 13 bases in between. The germline V gene encodes CDR1 KGHSH and CDR2 LQKENI. This CDR3 has 15 amino acids. The primer mix had 60 Vbeta and 13 Jbeta primers. This table comes from immunoSEQ multiplex PCR, and its TCRdb copy is limited to in-frame clones, with some not included. The table lists roughly 130,000 clones, approximately 79% of them singletons. This clonotype was sampled from a man under 40 in good health and CMV-seronegative. The chain combines TRBV18 with TRBJ1-4; D perhaps matches TRBD1 (5 bases). Sequenced sample: PBMCs. The CDR3 DNA is TGTGCCAGCTCACCATTCCGGGGGGACGATGAAAAACTGTTTTTT. It specifies CASSPFRGDDEKLFF.